Below, 3 T cell receptor delta chains from the same sample are listed, as sequenced in a study of gamma-delta T cells after stem cell transplantation. TCRdb re-processed the RT-PCR reads using CATT. The sample holds over 2,000 delta-chain clones; 1.5% to 2% are singletons and the top ten take around 44%. Sequencing input: gamma-delta T cells. The source of these receptors is a human donor. It is not recorded whose cells these are; they may come from a transplant donor.

In its sample, this clone ranks as large. Other DNA sequences in the sample encode the same CDR3. The gene calls are TRDV2 and TRDJ1; perhaps TRDD3 as D (5 bases). Trimming shortened V by 1 base and J by 4 bases, and 12 bases separated the two germline ends. Germline CDR1 GEAIGNYY, CDR2 EKD. The CDR3 has 14 amino acids. The CDR3 DNA reads TGTGCCTGTGACACGGCGGGATCCCGCGATAAACTCATCTTT. It encodes CACDTAGSRDKLIF.

This clone was detected ten times or more. V gene TRDV1 combines with J gene TRDJ1, with D possibly TRDD3 on 6 matching bases. In germline, CDR1 is TSWWSYY, CDR2 QGS. The CDR3 loop spans 17 amino acids. The V end was cut by 1 base, the J end by 7 bases, with 22 bases between. CDR3: CALGEPQTYRGNSKLIF. The CDR3 DNA is TGTGCTCTTGGGGAACCCCAGACCTACCGGGGGAACTCTAAACTCATCTTT.

Worth noting for this clone: The protein TCRdb lists belongs to a much larger clone and differs from this DNA's translation at residue 9, which points to a read error; the protein shown is made from the DNA. The genes are TRDV2 and TRDJ1; D is perhaps TRDD2 or TRDD3 (5 bases each). CDR3 length: 17 residues. CDR1 and CDR2 (germline): GEAIGNYY, EKD. V was shortened by 3 bases and J by 3 bases, with 22 bases between the two germline ends. The CDR3 DNA is TGTGCCTGTGACGTCCTAAAGGGGGGTATTGTATCCGATAAACTCATCTTT. Amino acid sequence: CACDVLKGGIVSDKLIF.